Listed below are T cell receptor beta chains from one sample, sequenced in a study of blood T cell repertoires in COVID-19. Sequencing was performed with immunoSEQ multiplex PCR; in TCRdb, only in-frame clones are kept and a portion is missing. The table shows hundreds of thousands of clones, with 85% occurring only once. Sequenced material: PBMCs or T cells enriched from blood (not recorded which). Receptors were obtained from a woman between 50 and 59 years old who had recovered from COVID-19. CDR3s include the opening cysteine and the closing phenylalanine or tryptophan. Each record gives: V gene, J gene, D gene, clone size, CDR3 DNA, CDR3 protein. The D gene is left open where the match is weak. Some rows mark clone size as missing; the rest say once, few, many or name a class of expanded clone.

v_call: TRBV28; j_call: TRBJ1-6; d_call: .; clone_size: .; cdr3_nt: TGTGCCAGCAGTTTACTGAGGTATTCACCCCTCCACTTT; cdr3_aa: CASSLLRYSPLHF
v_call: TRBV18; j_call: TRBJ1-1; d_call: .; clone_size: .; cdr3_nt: TGTGCCAGCTCACCACTCCCAGGCATGAACACTGAAGCTTTCTTT; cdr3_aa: CASSPLPGMNTEAFF
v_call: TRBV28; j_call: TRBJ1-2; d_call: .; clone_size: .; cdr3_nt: TGTGCCAGCAGTTTATACGGGGAGTACTATGGCTACACCTTC; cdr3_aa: CASSLYGEYYGYTF
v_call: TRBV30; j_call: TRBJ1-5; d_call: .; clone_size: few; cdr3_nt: TGTGCCTGGAGTCGGGGGTTCAATCAGCCCCAGCATTTT; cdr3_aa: CAWSRGFNQPQHF
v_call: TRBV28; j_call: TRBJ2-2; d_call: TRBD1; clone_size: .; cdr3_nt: TGTGCCAGCAGTTTAGGGGACAGGGGGCACACCGGGGAGCTGTTTTTT; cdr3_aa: CASSLGDRGHTGELFF
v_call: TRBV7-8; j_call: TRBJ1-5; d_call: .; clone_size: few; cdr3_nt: TGTGCCAGCAGCCGCGGACTTCGGGGTAATCGTCAGCCCCAGCATTTT; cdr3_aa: CASSRGLRGNRQPQHF
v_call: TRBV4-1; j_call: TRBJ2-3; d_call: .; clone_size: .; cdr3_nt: TGCGCCAGCAGCCTAGACGGACCACACACGGGAACAGATACGCAGTATTTT; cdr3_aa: CASSLDGPHTGTDTQYF
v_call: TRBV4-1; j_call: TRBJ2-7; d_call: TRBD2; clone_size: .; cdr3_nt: TGCGCCAGCAGCCGAACTCCGGGACTAGTATCTCTCGAGCAGTACTTC; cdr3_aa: CASSRTPGLVSLEQYF
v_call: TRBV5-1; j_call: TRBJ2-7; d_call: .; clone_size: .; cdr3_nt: TGCGCCAGCAGCTTGGTTGGGGCCGAGCAGTACTTC; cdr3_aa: CASSLVGAEQYF
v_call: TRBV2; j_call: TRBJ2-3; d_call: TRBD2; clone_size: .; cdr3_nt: TGTGCCAGCAGTCCCTTCGGGGGAGGGAACACAGATACGCAGTATTTT; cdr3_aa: CASSPFGGGNTDTQYF
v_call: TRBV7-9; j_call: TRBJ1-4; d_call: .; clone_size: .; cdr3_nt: TGTGCCAGCAGCTTAGCGGGGACACGAAGGGAAAAACTGTTTTTT; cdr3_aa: CASSLAGTRREKLFF
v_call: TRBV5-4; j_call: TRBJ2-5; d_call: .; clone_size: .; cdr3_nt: TGTGCCAGCAGCTTGGGGGGGCCCCCGGGGGAGACCCAGTACTTC; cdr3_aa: CASSLGGPPGETQYF
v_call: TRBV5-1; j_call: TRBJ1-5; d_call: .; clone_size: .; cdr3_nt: TGCGCCAGCAGCTTGTCCGGAGCTGGCGGCCAGCCCCAGCATTTT; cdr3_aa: CASSLSGAGGQPQHF
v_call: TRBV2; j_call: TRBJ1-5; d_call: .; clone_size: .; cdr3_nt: TGTGCCAGCAGTTCCGACGGACTCAGCAATCAGCCCCAGCATTTT; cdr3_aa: CASSSDGLSNQPQHF
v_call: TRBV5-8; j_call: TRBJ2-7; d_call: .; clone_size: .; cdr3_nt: TGTGCCAGCAGTGTTTTCCCGGGACTCCCTCCCTACGAGCAGTACTTC; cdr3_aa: CASSVFPGLPPYEQYF
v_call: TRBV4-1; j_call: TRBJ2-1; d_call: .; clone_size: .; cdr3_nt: TGCGCCAGCAGCCAACTCCCGGCCACTAGTATCAATGAGCAGTTCTTC; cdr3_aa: CASSQLPATSINEQFF
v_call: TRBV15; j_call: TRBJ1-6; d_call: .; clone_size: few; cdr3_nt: TGTGCCACCAGCAGAGAGACCACGACTCAAACCCTCCACTTT; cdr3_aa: CATSRETTTQTLHF
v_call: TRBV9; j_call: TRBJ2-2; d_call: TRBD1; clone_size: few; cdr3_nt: TGTGCCAGCAGCTTAGCGACAGGGTGGGGCACCGGGGAGCTGTTTTTT; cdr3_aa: CASSLATGWGTGELFF
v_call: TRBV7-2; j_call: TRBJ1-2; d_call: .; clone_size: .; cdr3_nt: TGTGCCAGCAGCTCAAACCAGGGTTATGGCTACACCTTC; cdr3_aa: CASSSNQGYGYTF
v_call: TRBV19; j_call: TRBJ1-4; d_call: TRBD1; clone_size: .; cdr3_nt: TGTGCCAGTAGTATAGATGGACAGGGACCTAATGAAAAACTGTTTTTT; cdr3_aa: CASSIDGQGPNEKLFF
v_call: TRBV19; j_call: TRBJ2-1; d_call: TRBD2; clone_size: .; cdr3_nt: TGTGCCAGTAGTACCGCGACTAGCACCCAAAACAATGAGCAGTTCTTC; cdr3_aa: CASSTATSTQNNEQFF